Each of the 25 T cell receptor beta chains below was sequenced from the same sample in a study of OX40 agonist ivuxolimab in advanced cancers. Sequencing was performed with immunoSEQ multiplex PCR; in TCRdb, only in-frame clones are kept and a portion is missing. The profile covers tens of thousands of clones, with 80% to 85% appearing a single time and roughly 6.5% taken by the ten largest. The sample here was CD4+ or CD8+ T cells sorted from blood, taken in a trial of the OX40 agonist ivuxolimab. These receptors were taken from an adult with an advanced solid tumor such as melanoma, head and neck, liver or kidney cancer.

This clone was recorded once. The chain has TRBV9 and TRBJ1-1, with D unresolved. The CDR3 is 17 amino acids. CDR1 SGDLS and CDR2 YYNGEE come from the germline V gene. The V end was cut by 3 bases, the J end by 1 base, with 19 bases between. The chain's CDR3 is CASSGTKKGRTNTEAFF. The CDR3 DNA reads TGTGCCAGCAGCGGGACGAAGAAAGGACGTACGAACACTGAAGCTTTCTTT.

The CDR3 coding sequence is TGTGCCAGCAGTGAAGGTAGCGGGGGGGTCTACGAGCAGTACGTC. It encodes CASSEGSGGVYEQYV. This rearrangement joins TRBV6-1 to TRBJ2-7; TRBD2 aligns across 11 bases. This CDR3 spans 15 amino acids. Germline CDR1 and CDR2: MNHNS and SASEGT. Germline trimming cut 1 base from V and 3 bases from J; bases unmatched to any gene: 2.

This clone appeared a few times. The V gene is TRBV28, the J gene TRBJ2-7, with 8 nucleotides matching TRBD1. CDR3 length equals 17 residues. The J segment lost 7 bases and the V segment lost 5 bases, leaving 19 bases of the junction unmatched. Germline V CDR1 and CDR2: MDHEN, SYDVKM. The CDR3 coding sequence is TGTGCCAGCAGTGGCCCCTTGTCGGGACAGGTGATTTTTGAGCAGTACGTC. This translates into CASSGPLSGQVIFEQYV.

The chain links TRBV7-9 to TRBJ2-7; D is perhaps TRBD1 (5 bases). Germline V gene sequence: CDR1 SEHNR, CDR2 FQNEAQ (reference sequence). CDR3 size: 14 residues. With 3 bases removed from V and 3 bases from J, the gap between germline ends came to 12 bases. Here the CDR3 DNA reads TGTGCCAGCAGCTTTTGGCAGGGCGACTACGAGCAGTACGTC. It encodes CASSFWQGDYEQYV.

The chain couples TRBV6-5 to TRBJ2-1, with D hard to call. The CDR3 has 13 amino acids. Deletions cut 1 base from V and 6 bases from J, with 7 bases between. CDR1 and CDR2 from the germline V gene are MNHEY and SVGAGI. In nucleotides, the CDR3 is TGTGCCAGCAGTTACTTCCTAGGCAATGAGCAGTTCTTC. Translation gives CASSYFLGNEQFF.

V gene TRBV5-8 combines with J gene TRBJ2-2, with D maybe TRBD2 (7 bases). The CDR3 sequence is 15 residues long. CDR1 is SGHTS and CDR2 is YDEGEE in the germline V gene. Trimming left V 4 bases short and J 5 bases short, with 15 bases between. The CDR3 region is CASSPRGAGTGELFF. The CDR3, as DNA: TGTGCCAGCAGCCCCCGGGGGGCCGGTACCGGGGAGCTGTTTTTT.

The chain employs TRBV7-6 and TRBJ1-1, with a weak D call TRBD1 (5 bases). Germline CDR1 and CDR2: SGHVS and FNYEAQ. This CDR3 is built from 13 residues. V gave up 3 bases and J gave up 7 bases, with 12 bases separating them. The CDR3 DNA reads as TGTGCCAGCAGCTTCCTTTCCGGGGGTGAAGCTTTCTTT. This codes for CASSFLSGGEAFF.

With regard to this clone: One junction end disagrees with the germline gene, perhaps due to a read error. The rearrangement joins TRBV5-6 to TRBJ1-2; D may be TRBD1 (6 bases). CDR3 length equals 16 residues. The germline V gene encodes CDR1 SGHDT and CDR2 YYEEEE. In DNA, the CDR3 is TGTGCCAACAGCTTACCCCCTGGAGGGGGAAACTATGGCTACACCTTC. Translating gives CANSLPPGGGNYGYTF.

In its sample, this clone was seen once. CDR3 in amino acids: CASSGPLTGKFYGYTF. As DNA, the CDR3 is TGTGCCAGCAGTGGACCCTTGACAGGGAAGTTCTATGGCTACACCTTC. This rearrangement joins TRBV2 to TRBJ1-2; 7 nucleotides line up with TRBD1. The ends lost 4 bases at V and 4 bases at J; junction bases unmatched: 12. Germline V gene lookup returns CDR1 SNHLY and CDR2 FYNNEI. The CDR3 totals 16 residues.

The chain is built from TRBV5-5 and TRBJ2-2; D unclear. Trimming left V 2 bases short and J 1 base short, with 6 bases between. Germline V gene data show CDR1 as SGHKS and CDR2 as YYEKEE (reference sequence). The CDR3 extends over 14 amino acids. The CDR3 nucleotides read TGTGCCAGCAGCTTAGGGTGGAACACCGGGGAGCTGTTTTTT. It codes for CASSLGWNTGELFF. Together with reference TRBV5-5 and TRBJ2-2, the CDR3 gives the full variable domain: DAGVTQSPTHLIKTRGQQVTLRCSPISGHKSVSWYQQVLGQGPQFIFQYYEKEERGRGNFPDRFSARQFPNYSSELNVNALLLGDSALYLCASSLGWNTGELFFGEGSRLTVL.

The chain recombines TRBV13 with TRBJ2-2; D not resolved. The CDR3 runs 17 residues. Trimming stripped 4 bases from V and 1 base from J, with 16 bases between. Germline V gives CDR1 PRHDT, CDR2 FYEKMQ (reference sequence). The CDR3 is CASSSVDGSGNTGELFF. CDR3 coding DNA: TGTGCCAGCAGCTCAGTCGACGGCTCGGGGAACACCGGGGAGCTGTTTTTT.

The V gene is TRBV28, the J gene TRBJ1-4, with D tentatively TRBD1 (6 bases). V lost 1 base, J lost 3 bases, and 9 bases lay in between. The CDR3 loop spans 15 amino acids. CDR1 MDHEN and CDR2 SYDVKM come from the germline V gene. The CDR3 loop is CASSLSGTPNEKLFF. CDR3 DNA sequence: TGTGCCAGCAGTTTATCCGGGACACCTAATGAAAAACTGTTTTTT.

The chain has TRBV7-9 and TRBJ1-2, with TRBD1 matching 9 bases. In germline, CDR1 is SEHNR, CDR2 FQNEAQ (reference sequence). The CDR3 is 14 amino acids. V gave up 1 base and J gave up 8 bases; unmatched junction bases: 5. CDR3 sequence: CASSLVDRGDGYTF. The CDR3 DNA reads TGTGCCAGCAGCTTAGTTGACAGGGGGGACGGCTACACCTTC.

The chain combines TRBV7-8 with TRBJ2-5; 11 positions match TRBD2. Germline CDR1 reads SGHVS; CDR2 reads FQNEAQ. This CDR3 is 16 amino acids long. V shed 5 bases and J 1 base; nucleotides not matched to a gene: 6. CDR3 sequence (DNA): TGTGCCAGCAGCCCATTAGCGGGAGGGTTCCAAGAGACCCAGTACTTC. It yields the protein CASSPLAGGFQETQYF.

The rearrangement uses TRBV6-5 and TRBJ1-3, with 10 nucleotides matching TRBD1. J gave up 2 bases and V 5 bases, and 3 bases lay outside the gene matches. Germline loops: CDR1 MNHEY, CDR2 SVGAGI. This CDR3 is built from 15 residues. CDR3 amino acids: CASSAGTGAGNTIYF. The CDR3 region has the DNA TGTGCCAGCAGTGCCGGGACAGGGGCTGGAAACACCATATATTTT.

The genes are TRBV27 and TRBJ1-2; D is possibly TRBD1 (6 bases). The CDR3 has 14 amino acids. The V end lost 1 base, the J end lost 0 bases, and 6 bases lay between the germline ends. Germline V gene data show CDR1 as MNHEY and CDR2 as SMNVEV (reference sequence). CDR3 region: CASSLWGPNYGYTF. The CDR3 DNA is TGTGCCAGCAGTTTATGGGGGCCTAACTATGGCTACACCTTC.

The rearrangement links TRBV7-2 to TRBJ2-1, with TRBD2 identical over 11 bases. The CDR3 contains 17 residues. Germline CDR1 is SGHTA and CDR2 is FQGNSA. Trimming cost V 2 bases and J 7 bases; bases outside gene matches: 10. CDR3 nucleotide sequence: TGTGCCAGCAGCTTAATTAGCGGGGGGGCCGCTGGGAATGAGCAGTTCTTC. Amino acid sequence: CASSLISGGAAGNEQFF.

The rearrangement joins TRBV19 to TRBJ2-2, with D unclear. CDR1 is LNHDA and CDR2 is SQIVND in the germline V gene (reference sequence). CDR3 length equals 13 residues. V dropped 4 bases and J dropped 8 bases, with 11 bases sitting between them. The CDR3 protein is CASSNVLGGELFF. For the CDR3, the DNA is TGTGCCAGTAGTAACGTCCTGGGGGGGGAGCTGTTTTTT.

The chain links TRBV6-5 to TRBJ2-1; no reliable D call. The germline V and J ends were trimmed by 2 bases and 6 bases, with 8 bases remaining between them. The CDR3 is made up of 13 amino acids. The germline gives CDR1 MNHEY, CDR2 SVGAGI. CDR3 in amino acids: CASSYDVGNEQFF. The CDR3 region has the DNA TGTGCCAGCAGTTACGATGTTGGCAATGAGCAGTTCTTC.

The genes are TRBV7-2 and TRBJ1-5; D perhaps matches TRBD1 (6 bases). This CDR3 has 15 residues. Trimming removed 3 bases at V and 6 bases at J, with 15 bases between. CDR1 is SGHTA and CDR2 is FQGNSA in the germline V gene. CDR3 sequence reads: CASSLILQGGQPQHF. The CDR3 nucleotides read TGTGCCAGCAGCTTGATTCTACAGGGAGGTCAGCCCCAGCATTTT.

The chain couples TRBV7-7 to TRBJ2-5, with 7 bases lining up with TRBD2. The CDR3 has 15 residues. The ends lost 3 bases at V and 0 bases at J; junction bases unmatched: 4. Looked up from germline, CDR1 is SSHAT and CDR2 is FNYEAQ (reference sequence). In DNA form, the CDR3 reads TGTGCCAGCAGCTTGGACCGGGGGGACCAAGAGACCCAGTACTTC. Amino acid sequence: CASSLDRGDQETQYF.

The chain joins TRBV27 to TRBJ2-7; 7 bases are a match to TRBD1. Per the germline V gene, CDR1 is MNHEY and CDR2 is SMNVEV (reference sequence). V lost 7 bases to trimming and J lost 0 bases; unmatched junction nucleotides: 3. The CDR3 runs to 13 residues. CDR3 sequence reads: CASKDRSSYEQYF. Written as DNA, the CDR3 is TGTGCCAGCAAGGACAGGAGCTCCTACGAGCAGTACTTC.

The chain links TRBV4-3 to TRBJ1-2; TRBD1 matches 10 bases. V was pared by 4 bases and J by 3 bases, with 2 bases of the junction left unmatched. Germline values: CDR1 LGHNA, CDR2 YSLEER. The CDR3 consists of 14 residues. This chain's CDR3 is CASSPGTGDYGYTF. CDR3 coding DNA: TGCGCCAGCAGCCCCGGGACAGGGGACTATGGCTACACCTTC.

The rearrangement links TRBV28 to TRBJ2-2; the D is unclear. Germline values: CDR1 MDHEN, CDR2 SYDVKM. This CDR3 has 13 residues. Trimming pared 3 bases from V and 5 bases from J, leaving 7 bases between. Written as DNA, the CDR3 is TGTGCCAGCAGTTTTACGGAAACCGGGGAGCTGTTTTTT. Translation: CASSFTETGELFF.

This clone is medium-sized. The rearrangement joins TRBV6-5 to TRBJ1-1, with 8 bases lining up with TRBD1. Trimming took 6 bases from V and 3 from J; bases not matched to a gene: 3. Germline V CDR1 and CDR2: MNHEY, SVGAGI. The CDR3 spans 13 residues. CDR3 protein: CASSRQGHTEAFF. CDR3 nucleotide sequence: TGTGCCAGCAGCAGACAGGGGCACACTGAAGCTTTCTTT.